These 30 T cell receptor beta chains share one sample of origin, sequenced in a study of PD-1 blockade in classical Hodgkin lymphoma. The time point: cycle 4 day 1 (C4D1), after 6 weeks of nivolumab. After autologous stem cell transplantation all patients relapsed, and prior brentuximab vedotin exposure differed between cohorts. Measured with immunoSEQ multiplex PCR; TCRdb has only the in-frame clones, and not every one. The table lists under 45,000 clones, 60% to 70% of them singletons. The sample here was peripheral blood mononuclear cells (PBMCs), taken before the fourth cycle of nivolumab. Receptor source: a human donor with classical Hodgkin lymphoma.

The CDR3 protein is CASSATGTSGKADTQYF. The CDR3 bases are TGCGCCAGCAGCGCCACCGGGACTAGCGGGAAAGCAGATACGCAGTATTTT. The gene calls are TRBV5-1 and TRBJ2-3; 13 nucleotides align to TRBD2. The junction had 9 bases not matched to a gene; V was cut back by 4 bases and J by 4 bases. The germline gives CDR1 SGHRS, CDR2 YFSETQ. The CDR3 loop spans 17 amino acids.

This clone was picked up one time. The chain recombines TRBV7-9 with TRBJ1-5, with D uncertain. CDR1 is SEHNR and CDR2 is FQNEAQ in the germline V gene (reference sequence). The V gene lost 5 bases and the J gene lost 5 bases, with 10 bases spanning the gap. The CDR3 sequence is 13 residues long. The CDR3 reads CASSLRLDQPQHF. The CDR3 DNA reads TGTGCCAGCAGCCTCCGACTTGATCAGCCCCAGCATTTT.

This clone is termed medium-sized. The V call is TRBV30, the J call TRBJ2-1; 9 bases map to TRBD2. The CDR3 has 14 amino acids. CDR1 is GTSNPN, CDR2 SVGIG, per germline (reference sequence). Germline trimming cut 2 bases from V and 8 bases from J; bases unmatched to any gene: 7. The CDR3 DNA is TGTGCCTGGAGTCCTGGCGGGGGGGCCGATGAGCAGTTCTTC. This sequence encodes CAWSPGGGADEQFF. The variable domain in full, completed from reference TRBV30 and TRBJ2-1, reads SQTIHQWPATLVQPVGSPLSLECTVEGTSNPNLYWYRQAAGRGLQLLFYSVGIGQISSEVPQNLSASRPQDRQFILSSKKLLLSDSGFYLCAWSPGGGADEQFFGPGTRLTVL.

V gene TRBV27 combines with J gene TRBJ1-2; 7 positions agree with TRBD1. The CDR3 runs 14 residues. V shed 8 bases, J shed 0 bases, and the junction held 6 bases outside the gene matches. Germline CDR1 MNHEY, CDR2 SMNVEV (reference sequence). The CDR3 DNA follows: TGTGCCAGCTCAAGACAGGGCCCTAACTATGGCTACACCTTC. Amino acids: CASSRQGPNYGYTF.

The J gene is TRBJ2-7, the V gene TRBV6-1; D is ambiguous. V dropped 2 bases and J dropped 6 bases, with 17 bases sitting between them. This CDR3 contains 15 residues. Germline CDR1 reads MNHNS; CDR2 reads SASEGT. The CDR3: CASSELAVVLFEQYF. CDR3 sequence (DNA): TGTGCCAGCAGTGAATTGGCAGTTGTCCTCTTCGAGCAGTACTTC.

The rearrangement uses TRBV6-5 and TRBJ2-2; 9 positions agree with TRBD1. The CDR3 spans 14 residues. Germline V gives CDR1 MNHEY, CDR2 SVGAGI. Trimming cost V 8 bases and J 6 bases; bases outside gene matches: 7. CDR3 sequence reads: CASRDRGSAGELFF. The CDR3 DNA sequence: TGTGCCAGCCGAGACAGGGGGAGCGCCGGGGAGCTGTTTTTT.

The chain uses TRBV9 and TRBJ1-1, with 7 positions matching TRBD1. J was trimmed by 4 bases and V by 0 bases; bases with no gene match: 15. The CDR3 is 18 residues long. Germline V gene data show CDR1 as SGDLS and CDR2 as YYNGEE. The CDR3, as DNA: TGTGCCAGCAGCGTAGATTTGGGACAGACAACCGGGGGCACTGAAGCTTTCTTT. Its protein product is CASSVDLGQTTGGTEAFF.

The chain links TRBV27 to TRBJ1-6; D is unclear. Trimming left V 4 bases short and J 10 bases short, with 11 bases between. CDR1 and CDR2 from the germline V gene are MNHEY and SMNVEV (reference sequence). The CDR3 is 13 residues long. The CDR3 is CASSSFERSPLHF. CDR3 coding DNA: TGTGCCAGCAGTTCCTTCGAACGGTCACCCCTCCACTTT.

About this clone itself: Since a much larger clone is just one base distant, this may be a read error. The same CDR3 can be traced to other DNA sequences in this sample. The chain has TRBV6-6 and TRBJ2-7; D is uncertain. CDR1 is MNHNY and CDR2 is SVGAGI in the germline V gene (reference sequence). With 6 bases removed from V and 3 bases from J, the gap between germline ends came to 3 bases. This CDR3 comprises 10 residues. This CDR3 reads CASRGYEQYF. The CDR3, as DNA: TGTGCCAGCAGGGGCTACGAGCAGTACTTC.

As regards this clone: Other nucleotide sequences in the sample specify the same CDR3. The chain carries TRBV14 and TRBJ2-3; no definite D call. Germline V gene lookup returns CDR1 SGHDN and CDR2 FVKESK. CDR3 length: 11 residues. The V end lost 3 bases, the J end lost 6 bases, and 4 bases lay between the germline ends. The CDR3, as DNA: TGTGCCAGCAGCCACACGGATACGCAGTATTTT. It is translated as CASSHTDTQYF.

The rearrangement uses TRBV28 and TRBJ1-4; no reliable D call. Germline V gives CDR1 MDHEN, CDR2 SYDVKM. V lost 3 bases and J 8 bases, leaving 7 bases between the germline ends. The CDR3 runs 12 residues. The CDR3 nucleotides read TGTGCCAGCAGTTTCCCGGGCGAAAAACTGTTTTTT. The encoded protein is CASSFPGEKLFF.

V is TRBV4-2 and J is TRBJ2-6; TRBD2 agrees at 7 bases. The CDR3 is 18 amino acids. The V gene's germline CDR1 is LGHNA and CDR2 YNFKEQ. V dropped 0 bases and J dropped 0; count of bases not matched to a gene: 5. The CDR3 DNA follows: TGTGCCAGCAGCCAAGAACCGGGACTAAGCTCTGGGGCCAACGTCCTGACTTTC. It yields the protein CASSQEPGLSSGANVLTF.

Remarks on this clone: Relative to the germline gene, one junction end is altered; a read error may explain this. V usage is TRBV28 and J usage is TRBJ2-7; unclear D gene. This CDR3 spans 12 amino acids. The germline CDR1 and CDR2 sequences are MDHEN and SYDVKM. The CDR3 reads CASSTPPYEQYF. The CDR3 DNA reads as TGTGCCAGCAGTACCCCCCCCTATGAGCAGTACTTC. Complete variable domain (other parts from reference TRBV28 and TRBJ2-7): DVKVTQSSRYLVKRTGEKVFLECVQDMDHENMFWYRQDPGLGLRLIYFSYDVKMKEKGDIPEGYSVSREKKERFSLILESASTNQTSMYLCASSTPPYEQYFGPGTRLTVT.

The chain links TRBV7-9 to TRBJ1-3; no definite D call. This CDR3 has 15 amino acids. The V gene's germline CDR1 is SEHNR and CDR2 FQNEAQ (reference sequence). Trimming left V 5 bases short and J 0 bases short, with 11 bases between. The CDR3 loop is CASSEKGSSGNTIYF. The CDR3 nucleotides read TGTGCCAGCAGCGAAAAGGGTAGCTCTGGAAACACCATATATTTT. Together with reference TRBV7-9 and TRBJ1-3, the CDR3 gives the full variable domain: DTGVSQNPRHKITKRGQNVTFRCDPISEHNRLYWYRQTLGQGPEFLTYFQNEAQLEKSRLLSDRFSAERPKGSFSTLEIQRTEQGDSAMYLCASSEKGSSGNTIYFGEGSWLTVV.

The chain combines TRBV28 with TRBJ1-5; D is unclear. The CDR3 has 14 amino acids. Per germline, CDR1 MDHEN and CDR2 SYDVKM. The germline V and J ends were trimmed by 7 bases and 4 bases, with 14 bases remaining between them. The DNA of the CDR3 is TGTGCCAGCAACTGGAGAGGTTTAAATCAGCCCCAGCATTTT. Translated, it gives CASNWRGLNQPQHF.

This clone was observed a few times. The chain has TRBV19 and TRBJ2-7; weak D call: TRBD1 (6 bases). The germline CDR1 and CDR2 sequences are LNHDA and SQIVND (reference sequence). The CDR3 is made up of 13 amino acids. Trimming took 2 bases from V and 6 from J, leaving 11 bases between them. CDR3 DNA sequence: TGTGCCAGTAGTATATTAGGGGGTCTCGAGCAGTACTTC. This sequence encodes CASSILGGLEQYF.

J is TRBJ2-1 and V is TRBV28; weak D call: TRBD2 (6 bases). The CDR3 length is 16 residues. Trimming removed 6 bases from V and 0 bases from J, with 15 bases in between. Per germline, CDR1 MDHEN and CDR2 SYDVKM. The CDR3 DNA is TGTGCCAGCAGAACATTAGCGGCGACCTCCTACAATGAGCAGTTCTTC. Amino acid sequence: CASRTLAATSYNEQFF.

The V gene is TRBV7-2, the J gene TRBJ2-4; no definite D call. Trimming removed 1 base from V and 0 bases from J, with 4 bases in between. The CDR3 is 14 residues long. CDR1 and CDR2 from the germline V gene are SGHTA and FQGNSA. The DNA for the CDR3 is TGTGCCAGCAGCTTAGAGGCAGCCAAAAACATTCAGTACTTC. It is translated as CASSLEAAKNIQYF.

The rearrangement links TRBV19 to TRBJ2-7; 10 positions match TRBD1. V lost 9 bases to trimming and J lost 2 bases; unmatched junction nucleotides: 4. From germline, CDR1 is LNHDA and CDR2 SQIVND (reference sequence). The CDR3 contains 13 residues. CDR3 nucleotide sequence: TGTGCCAGCGGACAGGGGGGAACCTACGAGCAGTACTTC. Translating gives CASGQGGTYEQYF.

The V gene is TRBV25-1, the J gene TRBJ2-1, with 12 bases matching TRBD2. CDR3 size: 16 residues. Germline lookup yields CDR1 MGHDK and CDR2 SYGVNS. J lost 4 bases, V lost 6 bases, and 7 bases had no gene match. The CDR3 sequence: CASRASGGAKYNEQFF. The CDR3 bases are TGTGCCAGCAGGGCTAGCGGGGGGGCAAAATACAATGAGCAGTTCTTC.

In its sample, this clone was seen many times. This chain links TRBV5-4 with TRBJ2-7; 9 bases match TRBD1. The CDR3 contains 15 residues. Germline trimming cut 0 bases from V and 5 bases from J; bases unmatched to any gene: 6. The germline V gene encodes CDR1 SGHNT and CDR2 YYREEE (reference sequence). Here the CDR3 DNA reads TGTGCCAGCAGCTTGGCCGGGACAGGGACCCACGAGCAGTACTTC. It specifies CASSLAGTGTHEQYF.

CDR3 bases: TGTGCCAGCTCACCGGGACAGTACACCGGGGAGCTGTTTTTT. Encoded protein: CASSPGQYTGELFF. This chain uses TRBV18 with TRBJ2-2, with 7 bases that match TRBD1. CDR1 KGHSH and CDR2 LQKENI come from the germline V gene. Trimming at V came to 3 bases and at J to 3 bases, leaving 1 base not matched to a gene. This CDR3 contains 14 residues.

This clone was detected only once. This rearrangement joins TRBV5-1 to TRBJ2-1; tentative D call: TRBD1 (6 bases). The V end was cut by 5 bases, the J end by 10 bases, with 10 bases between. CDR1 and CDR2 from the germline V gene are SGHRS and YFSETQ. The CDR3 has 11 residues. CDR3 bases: TGCGCCAGCAGAGCAGACAGGGAGCAGTTCTTC. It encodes CASRADREQFF.

The CDR3 protein is CASSGGGQETQYF. Here the CDR3 DNA reads TGTGCCAGCAGCGGGGGGGGCCAAGAGACCCAGTACTTC. J is TRBJ2-5 and V is TRBV5-6; 7 bases line up with TRBD2. V lost 4 bases, J lost 1 base, and 1 base stayed unmatched. Germline V gives CDR1 SGHDT, CDR2 YYEEEE. The CDR3 sequence is 13 residues long.

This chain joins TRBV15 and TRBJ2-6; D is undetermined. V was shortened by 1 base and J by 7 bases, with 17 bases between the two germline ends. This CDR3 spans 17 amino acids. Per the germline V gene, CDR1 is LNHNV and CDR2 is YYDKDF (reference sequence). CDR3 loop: CATSRAGRSAGANVLTF. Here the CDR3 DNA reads TGTGCCACCAGCAGAGCCGGACGGAGCGCAGGAGCCAACGTCCTGACTTTC.

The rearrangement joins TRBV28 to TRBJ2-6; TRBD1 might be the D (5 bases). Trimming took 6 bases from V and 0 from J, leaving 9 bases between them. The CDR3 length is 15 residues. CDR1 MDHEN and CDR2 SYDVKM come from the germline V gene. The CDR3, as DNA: TGTGCCAGCAGACCGACAGACTCTGGGGCCAACGTCCTGACTTTC. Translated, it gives CASRPTDSGANVLTF.

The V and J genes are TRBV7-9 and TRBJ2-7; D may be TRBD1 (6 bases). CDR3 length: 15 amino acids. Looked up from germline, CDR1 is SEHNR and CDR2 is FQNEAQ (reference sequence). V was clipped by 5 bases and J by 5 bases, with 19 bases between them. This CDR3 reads CASSPPTGLPDEQYF. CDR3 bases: TGTGCCAGCAGCCCCCCTACAGGGCTACCTGACGAGCAGTACTTC.

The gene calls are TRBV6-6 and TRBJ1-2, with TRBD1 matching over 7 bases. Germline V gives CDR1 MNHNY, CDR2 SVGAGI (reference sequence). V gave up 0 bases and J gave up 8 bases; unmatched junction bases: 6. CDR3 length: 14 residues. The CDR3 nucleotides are TGTGCCAGCAGTTACTCAGGTCAGGGGGAGGGCTACACCTTC. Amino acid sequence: CASSYSGQGEGYTF.

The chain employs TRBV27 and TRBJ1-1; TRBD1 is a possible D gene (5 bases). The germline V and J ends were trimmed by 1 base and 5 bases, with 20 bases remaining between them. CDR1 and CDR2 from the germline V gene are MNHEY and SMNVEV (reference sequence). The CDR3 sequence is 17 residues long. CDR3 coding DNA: TGTGCCAGCAGTTTATTTTGGACCGACCAGGGTGGGACTGAAGCTTTCTTT. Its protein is CASSLFWTDQGGTEAFF.

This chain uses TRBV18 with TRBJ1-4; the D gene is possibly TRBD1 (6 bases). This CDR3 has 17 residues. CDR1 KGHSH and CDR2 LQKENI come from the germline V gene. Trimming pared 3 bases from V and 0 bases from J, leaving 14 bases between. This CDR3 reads CASSPTSDSTTNEKLFF. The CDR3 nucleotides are TGTGCCAGCTCACCGACCTCGGACAGTACAACTAATGAAAAACTGTTTTTT. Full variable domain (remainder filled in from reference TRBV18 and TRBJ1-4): NAGVMQNPRHLVRRRGQEARLRCSPMKGHSHVYWYRQLPEEGLKFMVYLQKENIIDESGMPKERFSAEFPKEGPSILRIQQVVRGDSAAYFCASSPTSDSTTNEKLFFGSGTQLSVL.